This T cell receptor (beta chain) was observed in a study of cytomegalovirus exposure and HLA in healthy donors. The overall study: Some 180 million T cells yielded roughly 120 million unique TCR beta sequences in earlier analysis. Whole-study findings and limits: An apparent linkage of common viral pathogens to several of the most significant clusters emerged in a later analysis. A missense DCLRE1C variant was associated with V- and J-gene trimming of TCR beta chains in a later analysis, and an independent cohort replicated the association. Reports credit the classifier with highly specific, highly sensitive diagnosis of cytomegalovirus status.

The PCR made use of 60 Vbeta and 13 Jbeta primers. Assay used: immunoSEQ multiplex PCR; TCRdb lists only in-frame clones, some missing. The data show 130,000 or so clones, 81% seen once. With respect to this clone: Its antigen remains unknown.

V gave up 4 bases and J gave up 4 bases, with 4 bases separating them. The CDR3 consists of 10 residues. The germline V gene has CDR1 SQVTM and CDR2 ANQGSEA. The receptor was isolated from a middle-aged woman in good health and CMV-seronegative. The sample consisted of PBMCs. This chain links TRBV29-1 with TRBJ1-1; D remains unclear. The CDR3 bases are TGCAGCGTTGGGCTCACTGAAGCTTTCTTT. It encodes CSVGLTEAFF.